This TCR beta chain was profiled in a study of cytomegalovirus exposure and HLA in healthy donors. Turning to the study itself: In a later analysis, the roughly 130 validation repertoires were reported to have used the same platform as the 666 first-cohort repertoires. Overall study results and limits: First-cohort TCR clusters tended to co-occur in the roughly 130 validation repertoires, a later analysis found.

The CDR3 runs 14 residues. Germline V gene data show CDR1 as SGHRS and CDR2 as YFSETQ. V lost 0 bases to trimming and J lost 3 bases, with 9 bases between them. Assay used: immunoSEQ multiplex PCR; TCRdb lists only in-frame clones, some missing. This sample has about 120,000 clones; around 87% occur once, and the top ten carry about 6%. To note about this clone: The antigen remains undetermined.

This TCR derives from a woman aged 18-29 years in good health and CMV-seropositive. The specimen was PBMCs. V and J are TRBV5-1 and TRBJ1-1; D unclear. CDR3 sequence reads: CASSLAGVDTEAFF. The CDR3 bases are TGCGCCAGCAGCTTGGCCGGGGTCGACACTGAAGCTTTCTTT.